The 9 T cell receptor beta chains presented below share a single source sample, sequenced in a study of T cell responses to AZD1222 COVID-19 vaccine. Sequenced by immunoSEQ multiplex PCR; TCRdb stores in-frame clones only, minus some. The table lists 150,000 to 180,000 clones, 90% of them singletons. The sample was peripheral blood, taken on day 0 of AZD1222 vaccination. The source of these receptors is an adult in good health.

The V gene is TRBV5-4, the J gene TRBJ2-7; possible D gene TRBD2, 5 bases. CDR1 is SGHNT, CDR2 YYREEE, per germline (reference sequence). The CDR3 is made up of 13 amino acids. With 4 bases removed from V and 5 bases from J, the gap between germline ends came to 13 bases. DNA of the CDR3: TGTGCCAGCAGCCCGAGGGTAGGGAACGAGCAGTACTTC. Translating it yields CASSPRVGNEQYF. The full variable domain, completed using reference TRBV5-4 and TRBJ2-7, is ETGVTQSPTHLIKTRGQQVTLRCSSQSGHNTVSWYQQALGQGPQFIFQYYREEENGRGNFPPRFSGLQFPNYSSELNVNALELDDSALYLCASSPRVGNEQYFGPGTRLTVT.

The chain is built from TRBV19 and TRBJ1-5, with 7 positions matching TRBD1. This CDR3 comprises 15 residues. V was clipped by 4 bases and J by 0 bases; unmatched bases: 3. Germline V lookup: CDR1 LNHDA, CDR2 SQIVND (reference sequence). The CDR3 protein is CASSTYRGSNQPQHF. The CDR3, as DNA: TGTGCCAGTAGTACCTACAGGGGTAGCAATCAGCCCCAGCATTTT. The entire variable domain, with the rest obtained from reference TRBV19 and TRBJ1-5, is as follows: DGGITQSPKYLFRKEGQNVTLSCEQNLNHDAMYWYRQDPGQGLRLIYYSQIVNDFQKGDIAEGYSVSREKKESFPLTVTSAQKNPTAFYLCASSTYRGSNQPQHFGDGTRLSIL.

The chain couples TRBV27 to TRBJ1-1; 10 nucleotides agree with TRBD1. The CDR3 spans 14 residues. The ends lost 6 bases at V and 2 bases at J; junction bases unmatched: 3. Looked up from germline, CDR1 is MNHEY and CDR2 is SMNVEV (reference sequence). CDR3 nucleotides: TGTGCCAGCAGGGACAGGGGGTCCAACACTGAAGCTTTCTTT. This gives the protein CASRDRGSNTEAFF.

This chain joins TRBV3-1 (or the pseudogene TRBV3-2) and TRBJ2-5, with TRBD2 identical over 8 bases. CDR1 and CDR2 (germline): LGHDT, YNNKEL (reference sequence). CDR3 length: 15 residues. V shed 4 bases and J 3 bases; nucleotides not matched to a gene: 7. The CDR3 region has the DNA TGTGCCAGCAGCCGCGAACCGCGGGGGGAAGAGACCCAGTACTTC. Translation: CASSREPRGEETQYF.

The rearrangement links TRBV5-3 to TRBJ1-3; D ambiguous. TRBV5-3 is assigned to the ORF class and has an uncertain function. V was cut by 7 bases and J by 0 bases, with 20 bases left in between. CDR3 length equals 17 residues. As DNA, the CDR3 is TGTGCCAGATTTTCGGGTAATTCACGGTACTCTGGAAACACCATATATTTT. Translated, it gives CARFSGNSRYSGNTIYF.

The chain recombines TRBV6-2 or TRBV6-3 with TRBJ1-6; D perhaps matches TRBD1 (5 bases). The length of the CDR3 is 16 residues. In germline, CDR1 is MNHEY, CDR2 SVGEGT. Trimming pared 4 bases from V and 3 bases from J, leaving 13 bases between. The CDR3 region has the DNA TGTGCCAGCAGTTCGGCATCAGGGATCTATAATTCACCCCTCCACTTT. This sequence encodes CASSSASGIYNSPLHF.

The chain combines TRBV29-1 with TRBJ2-1; D gene ambiguous. The CDR3 totals 10 residues. V shed 5 bases and J shed 4 bases, with 3 bases lying between them. CDR1 and CDR2 from the germline V gene are SQVTM and ANQGSEA. The CDR3 here is CSVQYNEQFF. The CDR3, as DNA: TGCAGCGTTCAATACAATGAGCAGTTCTTC.

V and J are TRBV27 and TRBJ1-2, with TRBD1 as a possible D gene (6 bases). The CDR3 consists of 16 residues. Germline CDR1 reads MNHEY; CDR2 reads SMNVEV (reference sequence). V was cut by 0 bases and J by 4 bases, with 15 bases left in between. CDR3 nucleotide sequence: TGTGCCAGCAGTTTATCGTCGTCTGGGACACTCTATGGCTACACCTTC. Translated, it gives CASSLSSSGTLYGYTF.

The chain recombines TRBV29-1 with TRBJ1-2; 7 nucleotides align to TRBD1. Looked up from germline, CDR1 is SQVTM and CDR2 is ANQGSEA. J was trimmed by 6 bases and V by 7 bases; bases with no gene match: 5. The length of the CDR3 is 11 residues. CDR3 in DNA: TGCAGCGGTGGGACAGAGAATGGCTACACCTTC. Its protein product is CSGGTENGYTF.